Below, one TCR beta chain is given with its context. Its specificity is not known. cDNA libraries for TCR beta contained unique molecular identifiers. TCRdb itself ran the PCR reads through MiXCR, one entry per CDR3 protein. The sample consists of about half a million distinct CDR3 sequences, approximately 46% of them appearing once. Per the germline V gene, CDR1 is SGHTA and CDR2 is FQGTGA. This CDR3 has 13 residues. Trimming took 7 bases from V and 7 from J, leaving 15 bases between them. This record belongs to a study of post-analysis software for immune sequencing data. Study-wide points: Compared with controls, patients had more of five or six TRBV segments, including TRBV5-6, TRBV5-1 and TRBV20-1.

Sequencing input: blood. The chain has TRBV7-3 and TRBJ2-3; TRBD1 might be the D (6 bases). The TCR was taken from a girl aged 10 to 17 with multiple sclerosis. Here the CDR3 DNA reads TGTGCCAGCACCGTCCCGGGACATAATACGCAGTATTTT. As protein: CASTVPGHNTQYF.